This T cell receptor (beta chain) was captured by sequencing in a study of T-cell reconstitution after alpha-beta-depleted transplantation in children. Findings of the study overall: When one year had passed after transplant, most T-cell counts and diversity came from newly produced T cells.

Unique molecular identifiers were used to barcode this TCRbeta library. TCRdb itself ran the PCR reads through MiXCR, one entry per CDR3 protein. This table holds approximately 1,000,000 distinct CDR3 sequences, about 29% found once. This clonotype showed up just a few times. The antigen is unknown. Germline CDR1 is MDHEN and CDR2 is SYDVKM. Trimming took off 5 bases at V and 3 bases at J, with 14 bases between the two ends. The CDR3 contains 14 residues. Sample: PBMCs, mostly from graft donor cells, taken 360 days after TCRalphabeta/CD19-depleted stem cell transplant. The chain combines TRBV28 with TRBJ2-7, with a tentative D call TRBD2 (6 bases). The clonotype comes from a boy under two years old who had a stem cell transplant for SCID, so the T cells may come from the graft donor. Written as DNA, the CDR3 is TGTGCCAGCAGTCCCTCGGGGGTCATCTACGAGCAGTACTTC. It encodes CASSPSGVIYEQYF. The variable domain in full, completed from reference TRBV28 and TRBJ2-7, reads DVKVTQSSRYLVKRTGEKVFLECVQDMDHENMFWYRQDPGLGLRLIYFSYDVKMKEKGDIPEGYSVSREKKERFSLILESASTNQTSMYLCASSPSGVIYEQYFGPGTRLTVT.